The 4 T cell receptor beta chains in this list originate from one sample, sequenced in a study of early T cells in non-severe SARS-CoV-2 infection. Using its own MiXCR run on the 5' RACE reads, TCRdb lists one record per CDR3 protein. The table lists fewer than 85,000 distinct CDR3 sequences, around 13% of them singletons. Sample: whole blood. The receptors come from an adult who was a healthcare worker with PCR-confirmed SARS-CoV-2 infection or an uninfected control (not recorded which).

The table lists this clonotype with many counts. This rearrangement joins TRBV6-2 or TRBV6-3 to TRBJ2-5; D is undetermined. This CDR3 spans 11 amino acids. Trimming removed 2 bases from V and 5 bases from J, with 3 bases in between. The germline V gene has CDR1 MNHEY and CDR2 SVGEGT. The chain's CDR3 is CASSYGETQYF. The CDR3 coding sequence is TGTGCCAGCAGTTACGGGGAGACCCAGTACTTC.

In its sample, this clonotype was seen many times. The chain employs TRBV29-1 and TRBJ1-1; weak D call: TRBD1 (6 bases). From germline, CDR1 is SQVTM and CDR2 ANQGSEA. V was pared by 5 bases and J by 2 bases, with 9 bases between. The CDR3 has 12 amino acids. The CDR3 bases are TGCAGCGTTCTAGGGGGAAACACTGAAGCTTTCTTT. It encodes CSVLGGNTEAFF.

This clonotype came up many times. The gene calls are TRBV14 and TRBJ1-6; 10 nucleotides agree with TRBD1. CDR1 and CDR2 (germline): SGHDN, FVKESK. The CDR3 runs to 17 residues. J lost 9 bases, V lost 0 bases, and 8 bases had no gene match. The DNA for the CDR3 is TGTGCCAGCAGCCAAGACGACAGGGGGCCAAAGCGTTCACCCCTCCACTTT. Protein: CASSQDDRGPKRSPLHF.

About this clonotype itself: Germline is not matched at one junction end, which may reflect a read error. DNA of the CDR3: TGTGCCAGCCAACTCGGAGGCACTTTC. This gives the protein CASQLGGTF. V gene TRBV6-2 or TRBV6-3 combines with J gene TRBJ2-7; tentatively, D is TRBD2 (5 bases). This CDR3 is built from 9 residues. Germline V gives CDR1 MNHEY, CDR2 SVGEGT.